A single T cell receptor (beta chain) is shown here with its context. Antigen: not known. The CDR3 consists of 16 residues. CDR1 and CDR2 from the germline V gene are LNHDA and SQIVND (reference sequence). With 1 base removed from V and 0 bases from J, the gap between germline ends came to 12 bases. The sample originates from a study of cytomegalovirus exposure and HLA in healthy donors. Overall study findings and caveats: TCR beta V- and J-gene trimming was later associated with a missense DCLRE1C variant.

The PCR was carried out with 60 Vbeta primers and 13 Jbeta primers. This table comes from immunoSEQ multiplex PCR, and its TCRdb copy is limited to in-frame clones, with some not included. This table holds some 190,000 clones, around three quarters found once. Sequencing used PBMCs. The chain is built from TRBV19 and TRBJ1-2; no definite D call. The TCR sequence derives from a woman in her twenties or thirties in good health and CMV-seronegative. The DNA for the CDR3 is TGTGCCAGTAGTATAGCCCTGGCTCGGGCTAACTATGGCTACACCTTC. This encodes CASSIALARANYGYTF.